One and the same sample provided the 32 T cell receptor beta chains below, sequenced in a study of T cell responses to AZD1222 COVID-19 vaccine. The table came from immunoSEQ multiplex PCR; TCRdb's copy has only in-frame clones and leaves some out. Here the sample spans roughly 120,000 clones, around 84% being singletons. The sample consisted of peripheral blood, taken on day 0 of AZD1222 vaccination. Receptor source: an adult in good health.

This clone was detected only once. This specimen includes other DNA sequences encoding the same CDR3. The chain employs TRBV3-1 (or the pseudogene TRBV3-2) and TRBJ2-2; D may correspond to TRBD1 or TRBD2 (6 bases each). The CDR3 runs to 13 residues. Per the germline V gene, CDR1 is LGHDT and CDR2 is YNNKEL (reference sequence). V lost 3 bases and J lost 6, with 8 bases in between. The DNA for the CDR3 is TGTGCCAGCAGCCAGAGGGGGGCCGGGGAGCTGTTTTTT. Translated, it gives CASSQRGAGELFF.

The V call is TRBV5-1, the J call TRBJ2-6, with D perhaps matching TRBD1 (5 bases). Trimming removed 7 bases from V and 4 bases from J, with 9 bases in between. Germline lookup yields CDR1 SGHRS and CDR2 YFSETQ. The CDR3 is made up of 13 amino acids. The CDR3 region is CASLGAGANVLTF. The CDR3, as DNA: TGCGCCAGCCTAGGGGCCGGGGCCAACGTCCTGACTTTC.

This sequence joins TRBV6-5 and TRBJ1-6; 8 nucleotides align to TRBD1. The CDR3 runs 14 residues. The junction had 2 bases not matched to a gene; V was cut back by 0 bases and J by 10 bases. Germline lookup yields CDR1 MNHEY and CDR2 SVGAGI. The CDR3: CASSYSTGASPLHF. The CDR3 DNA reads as TGTGCCAGCAGTTACTCGACAGGGGCCTCACCCCTCCACTTT.

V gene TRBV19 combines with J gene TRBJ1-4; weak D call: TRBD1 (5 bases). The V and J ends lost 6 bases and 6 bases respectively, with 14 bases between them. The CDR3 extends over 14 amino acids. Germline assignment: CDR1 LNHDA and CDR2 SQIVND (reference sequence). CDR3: CASRPGPEDEKLFF. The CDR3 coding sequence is TGTGCCAGTAGACCGGGGCCCGAGGATGAAAAACTGTTTTTT. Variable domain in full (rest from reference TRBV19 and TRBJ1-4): DGGITQSPKYLFRKEGQNVTLSCEQNLNHDAMYWYRQDPGQGLRLIYYSQIVNDFQKGDIAEGYSVSREKKESFPLTVTSAQKNPTAFYLCASRPGPEDEKLFFGSGTQLSVL.

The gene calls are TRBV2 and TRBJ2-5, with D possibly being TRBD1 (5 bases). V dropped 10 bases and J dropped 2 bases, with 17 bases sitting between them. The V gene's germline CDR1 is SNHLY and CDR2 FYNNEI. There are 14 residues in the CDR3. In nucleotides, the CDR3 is TGTGCCATCAGGCGACAGACAACTCAAGAGACCCAGTACTTC. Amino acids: CAIRRQTTQETQYF.

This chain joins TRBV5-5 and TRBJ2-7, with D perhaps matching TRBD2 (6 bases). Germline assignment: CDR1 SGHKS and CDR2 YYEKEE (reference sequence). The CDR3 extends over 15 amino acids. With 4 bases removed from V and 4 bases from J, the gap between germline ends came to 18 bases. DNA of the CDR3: TGTGCCAGCAGCCCCGCCGGGAGTACATTGTACGAGCAGTACTTC. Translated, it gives CASSPAGSTLYEQYF.

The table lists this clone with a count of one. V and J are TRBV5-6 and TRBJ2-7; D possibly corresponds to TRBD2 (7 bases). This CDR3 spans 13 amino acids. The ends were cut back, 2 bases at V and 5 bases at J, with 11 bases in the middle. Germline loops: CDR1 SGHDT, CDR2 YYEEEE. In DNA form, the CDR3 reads TGTGCCAGCAGCTTACGGGGGGCGAACGAGCAGTACTTC. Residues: CASSLRGANEQYF.

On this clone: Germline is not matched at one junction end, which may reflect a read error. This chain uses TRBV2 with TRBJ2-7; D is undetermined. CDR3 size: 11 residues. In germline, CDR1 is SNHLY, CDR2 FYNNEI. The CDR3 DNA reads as TGTGCCAGCAGTGAAGCGGATTTCAAGGACTTC. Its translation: CASSEADFKDF.

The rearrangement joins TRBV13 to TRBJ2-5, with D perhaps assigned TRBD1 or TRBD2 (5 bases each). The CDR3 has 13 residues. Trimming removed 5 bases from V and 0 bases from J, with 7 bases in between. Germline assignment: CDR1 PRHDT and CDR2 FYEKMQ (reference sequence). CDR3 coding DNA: TGTGCCAGCAGCCCGGGACACCAAGAGACCCAGTACTTC. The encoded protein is CASSPGHQETQYF.

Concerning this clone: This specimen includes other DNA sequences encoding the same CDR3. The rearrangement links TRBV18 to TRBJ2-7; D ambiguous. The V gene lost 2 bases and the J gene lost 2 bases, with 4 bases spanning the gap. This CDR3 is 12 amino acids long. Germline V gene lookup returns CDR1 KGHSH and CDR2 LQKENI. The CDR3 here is CASSPGPYEQYF. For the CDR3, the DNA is TGTGCCAGCTCACCAGGCCCCTACGAGCAGTACTTC. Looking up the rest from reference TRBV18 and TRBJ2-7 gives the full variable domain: NAGVMQNPRHLVRRRGQEARLRCSPMKGHSHVYWYRQLPEEGLKFMVYLQKENIIDESGMPKERFSAEFPKEGPSILRIQQVVRGDSAAYFCASSPGPYEQYFGPGTRLTVT.

In DNA form, the CDR3 reads TGTGCCACCAGCAGAGGGCAAGACTACGAGCAGTACTTC. It is translated as CATSRGQDYEQYF. This chain links TRBV15 with TRBJ2-7, with D unclear. Trimming left V 1 base short and J 3 bases short, with 7 bases between. Germline loops: CDR1 LNHNV, CDR2 YYDKDF (reference sequence). The CDR3 extends over 13 amino acids.

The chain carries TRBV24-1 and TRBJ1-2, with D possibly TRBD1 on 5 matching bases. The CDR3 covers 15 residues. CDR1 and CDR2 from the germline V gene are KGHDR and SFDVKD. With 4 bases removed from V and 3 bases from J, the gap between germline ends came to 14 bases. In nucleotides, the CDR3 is TGTGCCACCAGTGAGGGGGATCTTCAACACTATGGCTACACCTTC. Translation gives CATSEGDLQHYGYTF.

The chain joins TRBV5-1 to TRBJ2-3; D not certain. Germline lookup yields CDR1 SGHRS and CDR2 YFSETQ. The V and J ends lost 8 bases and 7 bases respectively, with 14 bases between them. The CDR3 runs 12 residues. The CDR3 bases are TGCGCCAGAGAGCAGGTTTTAAATACGCAGTATTTT. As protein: CAREQVLNTQYF.

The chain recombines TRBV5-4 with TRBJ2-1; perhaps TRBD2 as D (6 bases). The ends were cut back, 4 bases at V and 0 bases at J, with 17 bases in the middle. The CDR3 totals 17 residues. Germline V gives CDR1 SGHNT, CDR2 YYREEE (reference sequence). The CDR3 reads CASSEELAANSYNEQFF. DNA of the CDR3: TGTGCCAGCAGCGAGGAATTAGCGGCGAACTCCTACAATGAGCAGTTCTTC.

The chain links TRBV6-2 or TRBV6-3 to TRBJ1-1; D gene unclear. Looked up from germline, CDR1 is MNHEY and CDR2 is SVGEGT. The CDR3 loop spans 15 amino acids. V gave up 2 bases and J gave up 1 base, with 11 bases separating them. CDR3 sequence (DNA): TGTGCCAGCAGTTACCCATTGACGGGGAACACTGAAGCTTTCTTT. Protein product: CASSYPLTGNTEAFF.

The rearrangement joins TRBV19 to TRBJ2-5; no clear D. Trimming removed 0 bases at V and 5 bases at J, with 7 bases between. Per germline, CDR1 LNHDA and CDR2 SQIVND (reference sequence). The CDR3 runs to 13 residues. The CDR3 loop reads CASSIEVRETQYF. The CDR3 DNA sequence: TGTGCCAGTAGTATAGAGGTCCGGGAGACCCAGTACTTC.

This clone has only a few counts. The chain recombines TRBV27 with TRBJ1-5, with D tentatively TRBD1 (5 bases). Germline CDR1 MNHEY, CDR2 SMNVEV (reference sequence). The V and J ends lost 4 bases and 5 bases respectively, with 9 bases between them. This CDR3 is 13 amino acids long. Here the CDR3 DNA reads TGTGCCAGCAGTTACTCAGGGTATCAGCCCCAGCATTTT. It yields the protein CASSYSGYQPQHF.

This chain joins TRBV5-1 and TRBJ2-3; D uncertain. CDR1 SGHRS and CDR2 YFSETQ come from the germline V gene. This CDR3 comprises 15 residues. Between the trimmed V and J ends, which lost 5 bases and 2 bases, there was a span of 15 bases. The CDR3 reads CASSLRPGSTDTQYF. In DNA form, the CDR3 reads TGCGCCAGCAGTCTAAGGCCGGGTTCCACAGATACGCAGTATTTT.

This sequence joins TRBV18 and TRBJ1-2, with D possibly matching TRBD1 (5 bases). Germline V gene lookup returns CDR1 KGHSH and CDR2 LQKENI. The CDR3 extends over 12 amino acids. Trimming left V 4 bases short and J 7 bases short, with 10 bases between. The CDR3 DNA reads TGTGCCAGCTCACAGCGACAGTTTGGCTACACCTTC. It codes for CASSQRQFGYTF.

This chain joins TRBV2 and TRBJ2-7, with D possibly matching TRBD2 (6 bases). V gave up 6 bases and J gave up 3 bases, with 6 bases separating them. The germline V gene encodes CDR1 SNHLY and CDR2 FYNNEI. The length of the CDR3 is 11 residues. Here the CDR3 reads CASSGGYEQYF. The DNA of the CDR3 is TGTGCCAGCAGCGGGGGCTACGAGCAGTACTTC.

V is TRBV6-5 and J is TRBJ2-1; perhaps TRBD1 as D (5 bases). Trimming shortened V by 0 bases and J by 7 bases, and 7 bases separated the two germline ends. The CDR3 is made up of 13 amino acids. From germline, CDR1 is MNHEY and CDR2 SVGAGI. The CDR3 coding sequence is TGTGCCAGCAGTTACTCGGGGCGGAATGAGCAGTTCTTC. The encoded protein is CASSYSGRNEQFF.

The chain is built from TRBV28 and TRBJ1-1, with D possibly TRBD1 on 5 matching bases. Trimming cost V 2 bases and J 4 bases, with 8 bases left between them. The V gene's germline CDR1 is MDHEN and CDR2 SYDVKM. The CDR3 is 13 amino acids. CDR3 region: CASSLGGTTEAFF. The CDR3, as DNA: TGTGCCAGCAGTTTAGGGGGGACCACTGAAGCTTTCTTT.

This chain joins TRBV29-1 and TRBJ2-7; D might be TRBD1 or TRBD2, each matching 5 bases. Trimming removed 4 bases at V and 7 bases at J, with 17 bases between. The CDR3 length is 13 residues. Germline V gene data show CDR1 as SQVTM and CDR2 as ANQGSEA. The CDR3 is CSVAVRGNAEQYF. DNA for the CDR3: TGCAGCGTTGCCGTCCGGGGCAACGCTGAGCAGTACTTC.

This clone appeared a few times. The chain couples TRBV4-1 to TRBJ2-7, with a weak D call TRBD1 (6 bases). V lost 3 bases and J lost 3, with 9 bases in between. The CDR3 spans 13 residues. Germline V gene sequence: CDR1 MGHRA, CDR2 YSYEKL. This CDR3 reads CASSHRTDYEQYF. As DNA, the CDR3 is TGCGCCAGCAGCCACAGGACAGACTACGAGCAGTACTTC.

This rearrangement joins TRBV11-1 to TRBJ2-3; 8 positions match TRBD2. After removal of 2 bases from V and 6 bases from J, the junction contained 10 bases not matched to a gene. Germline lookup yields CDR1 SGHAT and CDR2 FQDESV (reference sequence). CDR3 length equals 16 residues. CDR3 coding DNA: TGTGCCAGCAGCTTAACTTTGGCGGGGGGAGCCGATACGCAGTATTTT. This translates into CASSLTLAGGADTQYF.

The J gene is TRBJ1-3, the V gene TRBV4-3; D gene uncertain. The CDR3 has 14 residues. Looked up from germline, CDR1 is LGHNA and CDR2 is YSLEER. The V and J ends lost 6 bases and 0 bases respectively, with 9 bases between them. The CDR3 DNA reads TGCGCCAGCAGTAAGGAGGGCTCTGGAAACACCATATATTTT. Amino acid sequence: CASSKEGSGNTIYF.

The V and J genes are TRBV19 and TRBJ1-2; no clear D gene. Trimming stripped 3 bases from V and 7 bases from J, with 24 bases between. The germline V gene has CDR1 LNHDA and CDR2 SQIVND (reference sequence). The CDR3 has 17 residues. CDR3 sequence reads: CASSIDQSSAAVGGYTF. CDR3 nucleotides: TGTGCCAGTAGTATTGATCAAAGTTCGGCCGCCGTAGGTGGCTACACCTTC.

The CDR3 sequence is CASSYELAGGYYEQYF. In DNA, the CDR3 is TGCGCCAGCAGCTATGAACTAGCGGGAGGGTATTACGAGCAGTACTTC. V and J are TRBV5-1 and TRBJ2-7; 13 bases align to TRBD2. This CDR3 spans 16 amino acids. With V trimmed by 3 bases and J by 4 bases, 7 bases remained unmatched. The germline V gene has CDR1 SGHRS and CDR2 YFSETQ. The variable domain in full, completed from reference TRBV5-1 and TRBJ2-7, reads KAGVTQTPRYLIKTRGQQVTLSCSPISGHRSVSWYQQTPGQGLQFLFEYFSETQRNKGNFPGRFSGRQFSNSRSEMNVSTLELGDSALYLCASSYELAGGYYEQYFGPGTRLTVT.

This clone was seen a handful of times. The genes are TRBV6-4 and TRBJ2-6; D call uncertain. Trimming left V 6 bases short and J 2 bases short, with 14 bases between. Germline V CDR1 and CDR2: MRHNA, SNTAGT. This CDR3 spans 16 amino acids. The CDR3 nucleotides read TGTGCCAGCAGCCGAGAGAGTGGGACTGGGGCCAACGTCCTGACTTTC. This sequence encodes CASSRESGTGANVLTF.

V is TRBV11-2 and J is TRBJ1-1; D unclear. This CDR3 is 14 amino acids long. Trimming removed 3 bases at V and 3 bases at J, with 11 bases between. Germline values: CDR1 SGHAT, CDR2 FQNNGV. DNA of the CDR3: TGTGCCAGCAGCTTTCGCTTCCCTTACACTGAAGCTTTCTTT. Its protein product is CASSFRFPYTEAFF.

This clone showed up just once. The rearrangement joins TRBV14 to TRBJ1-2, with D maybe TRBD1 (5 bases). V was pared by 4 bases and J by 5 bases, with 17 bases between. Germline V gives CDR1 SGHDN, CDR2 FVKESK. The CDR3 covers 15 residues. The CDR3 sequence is CASSPDHIGGYGYTF. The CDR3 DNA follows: TGTGCCAGCAGCCCGGACCATATTGGGGGATATGGCTACACCTTC. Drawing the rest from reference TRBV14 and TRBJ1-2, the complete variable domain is EAGVTQFPSHSVIEKGQTVTLRCDPISGHDNLYWYRRVMGKEIKFLLHFVKESKQDESGMPNNRFLAERTGGTYSTLKVQPAELEDSGVYFCASSPDHIGGYGYTFGSGTRLTVV.

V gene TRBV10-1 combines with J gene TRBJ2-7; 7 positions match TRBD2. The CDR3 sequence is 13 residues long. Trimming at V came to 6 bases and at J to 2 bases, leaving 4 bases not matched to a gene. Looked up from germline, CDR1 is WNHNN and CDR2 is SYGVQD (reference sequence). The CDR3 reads CASSSGLAYEQYF. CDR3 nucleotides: TGCGCCAGCAGCTCAGGACTAGCCTACGAGCAGTACTTC.